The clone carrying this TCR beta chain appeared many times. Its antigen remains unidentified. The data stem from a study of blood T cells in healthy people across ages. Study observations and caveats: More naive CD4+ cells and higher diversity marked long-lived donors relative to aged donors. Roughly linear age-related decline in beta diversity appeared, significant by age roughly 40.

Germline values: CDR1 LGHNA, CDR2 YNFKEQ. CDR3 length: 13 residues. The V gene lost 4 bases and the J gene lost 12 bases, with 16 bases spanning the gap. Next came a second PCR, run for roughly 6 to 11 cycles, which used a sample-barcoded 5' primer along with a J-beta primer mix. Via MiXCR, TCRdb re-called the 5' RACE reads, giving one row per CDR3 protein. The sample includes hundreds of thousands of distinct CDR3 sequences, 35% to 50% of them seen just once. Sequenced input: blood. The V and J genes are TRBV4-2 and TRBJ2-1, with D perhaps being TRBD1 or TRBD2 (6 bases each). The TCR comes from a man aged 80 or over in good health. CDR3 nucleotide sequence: TGTGCCAGCAGCCCTAAGGGGGGCTGCGGGCAGTTCTTC. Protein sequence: CASSPKGGCGQFF.